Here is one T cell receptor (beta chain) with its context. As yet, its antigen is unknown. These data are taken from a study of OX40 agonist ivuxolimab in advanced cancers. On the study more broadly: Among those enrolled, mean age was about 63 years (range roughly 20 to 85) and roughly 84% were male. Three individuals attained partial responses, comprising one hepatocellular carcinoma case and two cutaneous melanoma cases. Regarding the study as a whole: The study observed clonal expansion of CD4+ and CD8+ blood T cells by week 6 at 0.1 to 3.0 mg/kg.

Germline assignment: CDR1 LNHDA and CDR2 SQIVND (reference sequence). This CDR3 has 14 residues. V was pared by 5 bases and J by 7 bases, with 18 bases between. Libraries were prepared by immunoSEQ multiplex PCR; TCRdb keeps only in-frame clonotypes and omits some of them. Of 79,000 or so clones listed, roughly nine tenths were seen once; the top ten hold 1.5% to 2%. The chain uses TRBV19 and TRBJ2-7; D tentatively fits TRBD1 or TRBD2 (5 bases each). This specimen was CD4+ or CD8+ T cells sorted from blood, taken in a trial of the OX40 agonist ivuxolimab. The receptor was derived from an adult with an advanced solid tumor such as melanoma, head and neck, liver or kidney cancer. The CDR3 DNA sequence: TGTGCCAGTAGTGTCGGGACGAACCGCGGGGAGCAGTACTTC. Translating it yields CASSVGTNRGEQYF.